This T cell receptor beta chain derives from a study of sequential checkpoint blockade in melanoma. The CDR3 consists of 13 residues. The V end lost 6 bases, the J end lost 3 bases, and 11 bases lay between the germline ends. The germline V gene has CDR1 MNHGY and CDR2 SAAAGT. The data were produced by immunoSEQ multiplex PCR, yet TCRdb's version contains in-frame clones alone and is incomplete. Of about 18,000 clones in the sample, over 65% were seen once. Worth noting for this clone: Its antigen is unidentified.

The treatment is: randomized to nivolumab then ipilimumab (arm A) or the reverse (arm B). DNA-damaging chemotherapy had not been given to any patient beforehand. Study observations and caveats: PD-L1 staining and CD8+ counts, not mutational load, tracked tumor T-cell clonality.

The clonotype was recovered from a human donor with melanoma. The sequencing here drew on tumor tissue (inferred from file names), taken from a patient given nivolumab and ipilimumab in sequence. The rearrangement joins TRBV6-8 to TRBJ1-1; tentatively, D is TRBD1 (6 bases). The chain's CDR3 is CASSGQSYTEAFF. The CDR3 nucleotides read TGTGCCAGCAGCGGACAGAGCTACACTGAAGCTTTCTTT.